Presented here are 10 T cell receptor beta chains from one specimen sequenced in a study of cytotoxic CD8 clonotypes in ibrutinib-treated CLL. Method: immunoSEQ multiplex PCR; TCRdb's copy keeps in-frame clones and lacks some. Counted here are approximately 42,000 clones, approximately 74% occurring once; the ten biggest clones make up about 14%. The sequenced sample was PBMCs, obtained after 12 months of ibrutinib treatment. The receptor source for this set is a human donor with chronic lymphocytic leukemia.

The rearrangement uses TRBV5-4 and TRBJ1-1, with TRBD1 as a possible D gene (5 bases). With 3 bases removed from V and 0 bases from J, the gap between germline ends came to 15 bases. The CDR3 spans 16 residues. The germline gives CDR1 SGHNT, CDR2 YYREEE (reference sequence). CDR3 DNA sequence: TGTGCCAGCAGCTCGACACGACAGTCCTTGAACACTGAAGCTTTCTTT. Its protein is CASSSTRQSLNTEAFF.

In this sample, this clone turned up a few times. This chain links TRBV5-1 with TRBJ2-7; 9 bases are shared with TRBD1. CDR3 length equals 14 residues. Germline V gene lookup returns CDR1 SGHRS and CDR2 YFSETQ. Trimming at V came to 4 bases and at J to 5 bases, leaving 7 bases not matched to a gene. The CDR3 spells CASSGGQGLNEQYF. In DNA form, the CDR3 reads TGCGCCAGCAGCGGGGGACAGGGTTTGAACGAGCAGTACTTC.

This chain uses TRBV15 with TRBJ2-1; 8 bases match TRBD2. The CDR3 has 16 residues. V lost 8 bases to trimming and J lost 7 bases; unmatched junction nucleotides: 16. Germline lookup yields CDR1 LNHNV and CDR2 YYDKDF (reference sequence). The CDR3 nucleotides are TGTGCCACCTCTCAGGACGGGAGGGTCCGTTTGAATGAGCAGTTCTTC. The encoded protein is CATSQDGRVRLNEQFF. Full variable domain (rest looked up from reference TRBV15 and TRBJ2-1): DAMVIQNPRYQVTQFGKPVTLSCSQTLNHNVMYWYQQKSSQAPKLLFHYYDKDFNNEADTPDNFQSRRPNTSFCFLDIRSPGLGDTAMYLCATSQDGRVRLNEQFFGPGTRLTVL.

The V gene is TRBV28, the J gene TRBJ2-1, with 13 nucleotides matching TRBD2. V was pared by 6 bases and J by 0 bases, with 8 bases of the junction left unmatched. Per germline, CDR1 MDHEN and CDR2 SYDVKM. The CDR3 is made up of 18 amino acids. The CDR3 DNA reads as TGTGCCAGCAGAGTACTAGCGGGAGGGCTAAGCTCCTACAATGAGCAGTTCTTC. This codes for CASRVLAGGLSSYNEQFF.

The chain has TRBV6-1 and TRBJ1-1; unclear D gene. Trimming left V 10 bases short and J 3 bases short, with 12 bases between. The CDR3 contains 12 residues. The germline CDR1 and CDR2 sequences are MNHNS and SASEGT. The CDR3 here is CATRWSHTEAFF. The CDR3 DNA reads TGTGCCACCCGGTGGAGCCACACTGAAGCTTTCTTT.

J is TRBJ2-7 and V is TRBV4-2, with TRBD2 matching over 10 bases. CDR3 length: 15 amino acids. Germline V gene data show CDR1 as LGHNA and CDR2 as YNFKEQ. Trimming removed 6 bases from V and 5 bases from J; junction bases left unmatched: 10. The DNA of the CDR3 is TGTGCCAGCAGTCGTGCCGGGACTAGCGAGGACGAGCAGTACTTC. This encodes CASSRAGTSEDEQYF.

The V gene is TRBV6-5, the J gene TRBJ2-3; D may be TRBD1 (5 bases). V lost 5 bases and J lost 0, with 9 bases in between. CDR3 size: 14 residues. Germline V CDR1 and CDR2: MNHEY, SVGAGI. The CDR3 is CASSPRQSTDTQYF. DNA of the CDR3: TGTGCCAGCAGTCCACGACAGAGCACAGATACGCAGTATTTT.

J is TRBJ2-7 and V is TRBV5-5; 11 bases line up with TRBD1. The length of the CDR3 is 14 residues. The germline V gene has CDR1 SGHKS and CDR2 YYEKEE (reference sequence). The ends lost 4 bases at V and 4 bases at J; junction bases unmatched: 4. The CDR3 region is CASSLGTGGYEQYF. Here the CDR3 DNA reads TGTGCCAGCAGCCTCGGGACAGGGGGGTACGAGCAGTACTTC. The variable domain in full, completed from reference TRBV5-5 and TRBJ2-7, reads DAGVTQSPTHLIKTRGQQVTLRCSPISGHKSVSWYQQVLGQGPQFIFQYYEKEERGRGNFPDRFSARQFPNYSSELNVNALLLGDSALYLCASSLGTGGYEQYFGPGTRLTVT.

V gene TRBV11-3 combines with J gene TRBJ2-3; a weak D match, TRBD1 (6 bases). This CDR3 contains 15 residues. V was trimmed by 1 base and J by 5 bases, leaving 13 bases between them. Germline V lookup: CDR1 SGHNT, CDR2 YENEEA. CDR3 protein: CASSLGVQGEDTQYF. CDR3 sequence (DNA): TGTGCCAGCAGCTTAGGGGTACAGGGAGAAGATACGCAGTATTTT.

V gene TRBV19 combines with J gene TRBJ2-1, with 10 bases lining up with TRBD1. Germline assignment: CDR1 LNHDA and CDR2 SQIVND (reference sequence). Unmatched junction bases numbered 5, after V lost 5 bases and J lost 1 base. The CDR3 covers 16 residues. CDR3 nucleotide sequence: TGTGCCAGTAGTTTGGGGACAGGGGATTCCTACAATGAGCAGTTCTTC. Its protein product is CASSLGTGDSYNEQFF.